Each of the 3 T cell receptor beta chains below was sequenced from the same sample in a study of T cell repertoires in cytomegalovirus infection. These receptors have no identified antigens. MiXCR, run by TCRdb on the reads, gives a single entry per CDR3 protein. Among some 54,000 distinct CDR3 sequences, around 20% were seen once, and the ten largest hold around four fifths. The sequencing used CD8+ T cells from cultured PBMCs, collected from culture after CMV antigen stimulation. All receptors come from a human donor in good health (CMV status not recorded). Some clones in this sample may be carry-over from other donors' samples.

This chain joins TRBV6-1 and TRBJ1-2, with 12 bases matching TRBD1. The V gene's germline CDR1 is MNHNS and CDR2 SASEGT. V was pared by 6 bases and J by 5 bases, with 13 bases of the junction left unmatched. The CDR3 is made up of 17 amino acids. Written as DNA, the CDR3 is TGTGCCAGCAGCCAAACAGGGACAGGGGGCTCGACTTATGGCTACACCTTC. It encodes CASSQTGTGGSTYGYTF.

This clonotype was picked up a small number of times. The rearrangement uses TRBV12-3 or TRBV12-4 and TRBJ2-2; D call uncertain. The CDR3 sequence is 15 residues long. Trimming removed 6 bases at V and 2 bases at J, with 13 bases between. The CDR3 reads CASRVSSGNTGELFF. The CDR3 DNA follows: TGTGCCAGCAGGGTGTCTTCAGGCAACACCGGGGAGCTGTTTTTT.

CDR3 sequence reads: CASSLMQGIRTEAFF. The CDR3 DNA reads as TGTGCCAGCAGCTTAATGCAGGGAATTCGGACTGAAGCTTTCTTT. The chain is built from TRBV7-9 and TRBJ1-1, with D possibly matching TRBD1 (5 bases). V gave up 2 bases and J gave up 5 bases, with 15 bases separating them. Germline V lookup: CDR1 SEHNR, CDR2 FQNEAQ (reference sequence). The CDR3 sequence is 15 residues long.